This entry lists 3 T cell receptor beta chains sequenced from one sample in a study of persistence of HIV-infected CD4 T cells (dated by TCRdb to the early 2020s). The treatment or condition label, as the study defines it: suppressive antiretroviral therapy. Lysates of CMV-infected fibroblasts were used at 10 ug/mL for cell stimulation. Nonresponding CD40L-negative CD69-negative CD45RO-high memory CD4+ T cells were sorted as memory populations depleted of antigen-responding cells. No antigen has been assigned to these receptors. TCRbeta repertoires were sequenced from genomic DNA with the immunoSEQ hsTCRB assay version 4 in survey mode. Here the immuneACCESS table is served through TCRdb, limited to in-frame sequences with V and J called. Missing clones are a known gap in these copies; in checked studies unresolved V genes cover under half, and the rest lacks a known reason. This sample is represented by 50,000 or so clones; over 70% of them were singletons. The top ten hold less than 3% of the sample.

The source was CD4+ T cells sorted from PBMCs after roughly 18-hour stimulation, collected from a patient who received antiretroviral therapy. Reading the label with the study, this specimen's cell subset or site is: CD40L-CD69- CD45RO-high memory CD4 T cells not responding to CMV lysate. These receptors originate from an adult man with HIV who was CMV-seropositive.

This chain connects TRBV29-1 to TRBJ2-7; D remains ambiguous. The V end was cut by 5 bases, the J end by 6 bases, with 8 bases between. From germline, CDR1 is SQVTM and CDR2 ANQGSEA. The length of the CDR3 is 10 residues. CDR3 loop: CSVKNSEQYF. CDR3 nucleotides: TGCAGCGTTAAAAATTCCGAGCAGTACTTC.

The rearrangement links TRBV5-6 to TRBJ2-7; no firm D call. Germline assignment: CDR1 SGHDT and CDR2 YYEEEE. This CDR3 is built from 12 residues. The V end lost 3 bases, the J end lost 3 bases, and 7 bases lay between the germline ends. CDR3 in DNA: TGTGCCAGCAGCTATTCGAACTACGAGCAGTACTTC. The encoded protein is CASSYSNYEQYF.

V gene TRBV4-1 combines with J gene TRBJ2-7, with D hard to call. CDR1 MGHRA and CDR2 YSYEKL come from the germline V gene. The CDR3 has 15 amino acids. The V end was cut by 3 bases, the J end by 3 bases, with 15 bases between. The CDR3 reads CASSQGIKQVYEQYF. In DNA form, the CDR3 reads TGCGCCAGCAGCCAGGGGATTAAACAAGTCTACGAGCAGTACTTC.